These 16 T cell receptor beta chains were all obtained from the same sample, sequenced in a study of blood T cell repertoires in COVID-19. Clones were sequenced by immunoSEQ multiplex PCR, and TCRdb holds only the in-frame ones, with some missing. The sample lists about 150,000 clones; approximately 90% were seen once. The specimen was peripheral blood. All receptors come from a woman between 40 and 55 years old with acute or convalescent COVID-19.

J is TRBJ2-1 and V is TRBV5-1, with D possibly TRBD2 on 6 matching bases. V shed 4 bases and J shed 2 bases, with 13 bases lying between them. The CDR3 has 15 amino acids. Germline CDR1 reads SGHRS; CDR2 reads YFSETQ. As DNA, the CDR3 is TGCGCCAGCAGCCTGGGAGGACTCGCCTACAATGAGCAGTTCTTC. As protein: CASSLGGLAYNEQFF.

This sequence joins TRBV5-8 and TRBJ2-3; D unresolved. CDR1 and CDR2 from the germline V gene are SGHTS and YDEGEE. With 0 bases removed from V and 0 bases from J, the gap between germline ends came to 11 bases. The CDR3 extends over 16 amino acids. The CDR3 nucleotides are TGTGCCAGCAGCTTGGCCCGTAAACAGAGCACAGATACGCAGTATTTT. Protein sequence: CASSLARKQSTDTQYF.

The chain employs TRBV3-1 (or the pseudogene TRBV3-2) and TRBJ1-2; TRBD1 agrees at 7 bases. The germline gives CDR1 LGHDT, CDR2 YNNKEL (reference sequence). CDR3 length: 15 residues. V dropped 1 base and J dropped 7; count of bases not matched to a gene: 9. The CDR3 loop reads CASSQGSGGGGGYTF. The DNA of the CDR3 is TGTGCCAGCAGCCAAGGGTCGGGAGGGGGCGGTGGCTACACCTTC.

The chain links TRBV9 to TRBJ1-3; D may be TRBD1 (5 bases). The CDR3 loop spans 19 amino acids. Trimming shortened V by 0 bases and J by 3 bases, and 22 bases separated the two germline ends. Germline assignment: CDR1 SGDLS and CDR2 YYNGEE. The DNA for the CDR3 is TGTGCCAGCAGCGTAGACGGGGACTTCCGTACTCCCGTTGGAAACACCATATATTTT. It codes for CASSVDGDFRTPVGNTIYF. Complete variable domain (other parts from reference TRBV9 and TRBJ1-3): DSGVTQTPKHLITATGQRVTLRCSPRSGDLSVYWYQQSLDQGLQFLIQYYNGEERAKGNILERFSAQQFPDLHSELNLSSLELGDSALYFCASSVDGDFRTPVGNTIYFGEGSWLTVV.

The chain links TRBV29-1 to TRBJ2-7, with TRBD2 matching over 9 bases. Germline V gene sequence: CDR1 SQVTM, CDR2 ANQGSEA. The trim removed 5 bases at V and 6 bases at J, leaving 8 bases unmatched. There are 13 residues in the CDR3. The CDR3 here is CSVRAGGLSEQYF. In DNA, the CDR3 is TGCAGCGTTCGGGCGGGGGGGCTCTCCGAGCAGTACTTC.

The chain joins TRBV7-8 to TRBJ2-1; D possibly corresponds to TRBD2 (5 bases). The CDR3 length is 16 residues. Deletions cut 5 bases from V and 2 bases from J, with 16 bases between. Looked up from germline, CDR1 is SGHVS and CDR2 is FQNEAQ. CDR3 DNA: TGTGCCAGCAGCCACCCTAGCCTCGGGCCCTACAATGAGCAGTTCTTC. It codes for CASSHPSLGPYNEQFF.

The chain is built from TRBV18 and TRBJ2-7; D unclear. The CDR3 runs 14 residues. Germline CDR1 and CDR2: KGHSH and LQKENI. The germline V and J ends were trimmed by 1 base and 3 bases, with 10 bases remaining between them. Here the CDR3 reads CASSPRNSLYEQYF. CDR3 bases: TGTGCCAGCTCACCACGCAACAGCCTCTACGAGCAGTACTTC.

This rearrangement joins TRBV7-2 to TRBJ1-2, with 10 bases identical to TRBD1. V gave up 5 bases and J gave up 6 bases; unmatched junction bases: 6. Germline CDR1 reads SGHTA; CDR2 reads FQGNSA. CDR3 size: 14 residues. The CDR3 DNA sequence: TGTGCCAGCAGCGGGGACAGGGGTTACGATGGCTACACCTTC. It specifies CASSGDRGYDGYTF.

CDR3 sequence (DNA): TGTGCCAGCAGCGTAGGTGGAGGGCACTACGAGCAGTACTTC. Translation gives CASSVGGGHYEQYF. This sequence joins TRBV9 and TRBJ2-7; D perhaps matches TRBD2 (6 bases). Germline CDR1 is SGDLS and CDR2 is YYNGEE. The CDR3 totals 14 residues. V lost 0 bases, J lost 3 bases, and 10 bases lay in between.

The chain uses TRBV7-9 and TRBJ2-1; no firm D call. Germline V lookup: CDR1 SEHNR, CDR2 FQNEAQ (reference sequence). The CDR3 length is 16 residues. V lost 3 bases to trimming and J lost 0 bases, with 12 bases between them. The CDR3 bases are TGTGCCAGCAGCTTCCCCGGTGCCCGCTCCTACAATGAGCAGTTCTTC. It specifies CASSFPGARSYNEQFF.

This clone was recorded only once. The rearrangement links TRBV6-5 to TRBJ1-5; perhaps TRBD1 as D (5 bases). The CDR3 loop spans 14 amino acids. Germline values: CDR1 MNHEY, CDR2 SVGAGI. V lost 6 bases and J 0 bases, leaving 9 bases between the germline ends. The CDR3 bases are TGTGCCAGCAGACGGCAGGGTAGCAATCAGCCCCAGCATTTT. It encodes CASRRQGSNQPQHF.

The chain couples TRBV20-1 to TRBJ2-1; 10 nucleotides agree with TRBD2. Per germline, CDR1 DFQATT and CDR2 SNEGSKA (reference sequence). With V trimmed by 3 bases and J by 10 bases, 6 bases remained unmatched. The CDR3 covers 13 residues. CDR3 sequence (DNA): TGCAGTGCTAGTATGGCTAGCGGGGGAGAGCAGTTCTTC. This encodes CSASMASGGEQFF.

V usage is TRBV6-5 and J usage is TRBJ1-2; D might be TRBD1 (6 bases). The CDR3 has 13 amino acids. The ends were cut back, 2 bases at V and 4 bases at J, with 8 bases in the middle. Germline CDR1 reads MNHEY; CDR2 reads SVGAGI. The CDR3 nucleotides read TGTGCCAGCAGTTACGACAGGCTCTATGGCTACACCTTC. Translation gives CASSYDRLYGYTF.

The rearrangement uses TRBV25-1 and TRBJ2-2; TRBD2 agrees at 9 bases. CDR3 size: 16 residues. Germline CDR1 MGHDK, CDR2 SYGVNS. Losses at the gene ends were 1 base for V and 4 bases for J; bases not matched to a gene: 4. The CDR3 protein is CASSESLAGFTGELFF. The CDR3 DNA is TGTGCCAGCAGTGAATCTCTAGCGGGGTTCACCGGGGAGCTGTTTTTT.

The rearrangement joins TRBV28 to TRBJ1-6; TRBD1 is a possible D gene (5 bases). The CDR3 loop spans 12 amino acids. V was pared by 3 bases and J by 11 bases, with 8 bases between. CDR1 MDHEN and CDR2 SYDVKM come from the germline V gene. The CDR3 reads CASSLTETPLHF. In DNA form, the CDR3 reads TGTGCCAGCAGTTTGACAGAGACACCCCTCCACTTT.

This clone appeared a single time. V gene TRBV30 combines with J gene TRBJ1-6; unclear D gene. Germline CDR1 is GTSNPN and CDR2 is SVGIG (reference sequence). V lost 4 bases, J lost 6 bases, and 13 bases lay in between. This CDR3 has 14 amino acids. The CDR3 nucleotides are TGTGCCTGGACCCGTGACGGACTTAATTCACCCCTCCACTTT. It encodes CAWTRDGLNSPLHF.